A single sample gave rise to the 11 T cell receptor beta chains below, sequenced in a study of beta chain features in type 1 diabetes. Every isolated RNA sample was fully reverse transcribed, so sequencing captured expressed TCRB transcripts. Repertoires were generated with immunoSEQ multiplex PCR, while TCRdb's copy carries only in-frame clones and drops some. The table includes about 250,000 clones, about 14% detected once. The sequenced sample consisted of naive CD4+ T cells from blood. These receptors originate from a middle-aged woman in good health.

CDR3 coding DNA: TGTGCCAGCAGTCTTGGGCCGTGGGGCTACACCTTC. This gives the protein CASSLGPWGYTF. The genes are TRBV6-5 and TRBJ1-2; no firm D call. CDR3 length: 12 amino acids. Looked up from germline, CDR1 is MNHEY and CDR2 is SVGAGI. V lost 5 bases to trimming and J lost 8 bases, with 12 bases between them.

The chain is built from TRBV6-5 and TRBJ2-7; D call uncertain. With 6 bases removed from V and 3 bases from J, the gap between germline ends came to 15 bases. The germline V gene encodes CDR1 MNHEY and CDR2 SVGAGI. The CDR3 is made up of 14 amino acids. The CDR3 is CASRQSAFGYEQYF. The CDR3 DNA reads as TGTGCCAGCAGGCAGAGCGCGTTCGGCTACGAGCAGTACTTC.

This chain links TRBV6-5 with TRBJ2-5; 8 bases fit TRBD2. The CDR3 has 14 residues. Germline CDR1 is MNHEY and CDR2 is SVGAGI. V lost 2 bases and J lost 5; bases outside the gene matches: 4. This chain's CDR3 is CASSYRGLGETQYF. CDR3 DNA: TGTGCCAGCAGTTACCGGGGACTAGGGGAGACCCAGTACTTC.

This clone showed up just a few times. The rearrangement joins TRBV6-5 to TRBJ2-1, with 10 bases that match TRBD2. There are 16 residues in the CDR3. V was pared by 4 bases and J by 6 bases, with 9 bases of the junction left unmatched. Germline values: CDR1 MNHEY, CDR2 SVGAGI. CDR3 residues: CASSSQLAGKLNEQFF. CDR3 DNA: TGTGCCAGCAGTTCCCAACTAGCGGGGAAACTCAATGAGCAGTTCTTC.

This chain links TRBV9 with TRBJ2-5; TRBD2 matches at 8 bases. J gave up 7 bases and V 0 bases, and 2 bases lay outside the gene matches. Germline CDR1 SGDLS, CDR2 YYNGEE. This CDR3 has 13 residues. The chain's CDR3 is CASSVDLAGTQYF. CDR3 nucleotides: TGTGCCAGCAGCGTAGATCTAGCGGGGACCCAGTACTTC.

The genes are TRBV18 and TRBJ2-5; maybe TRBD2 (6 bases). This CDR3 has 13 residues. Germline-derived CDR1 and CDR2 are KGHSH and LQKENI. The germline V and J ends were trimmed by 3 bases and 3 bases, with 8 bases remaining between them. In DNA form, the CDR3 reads TGTGCCAGCTCACCGAGACTAGAAGAGACCCAGTACTTC. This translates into CASSPRLEETQYF.

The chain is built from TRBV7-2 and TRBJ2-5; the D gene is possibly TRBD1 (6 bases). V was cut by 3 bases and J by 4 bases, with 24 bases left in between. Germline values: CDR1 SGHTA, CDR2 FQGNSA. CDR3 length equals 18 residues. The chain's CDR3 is CASSLSAGIPRRGETQYF. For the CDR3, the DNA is TGTGCCAGCAGCTTGTCGGCAGGGATCCCCCGCAGGGGAGAGACCCAGTACTTC.

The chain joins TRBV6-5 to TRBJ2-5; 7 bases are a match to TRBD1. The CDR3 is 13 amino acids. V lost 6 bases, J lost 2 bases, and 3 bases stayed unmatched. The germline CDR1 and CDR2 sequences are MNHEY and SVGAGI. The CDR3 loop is CASRQTGQETQYF. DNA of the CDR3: TGTGCCAGCAGACAGACAGGGCAAGAGACCCAGTACTTC.

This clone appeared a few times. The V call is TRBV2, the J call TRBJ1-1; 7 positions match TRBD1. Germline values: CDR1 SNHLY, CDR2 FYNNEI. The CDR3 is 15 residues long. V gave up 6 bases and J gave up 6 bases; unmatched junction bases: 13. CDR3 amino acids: CASSLGGRVGPEAFF. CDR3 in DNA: TGTGCCAGCAGCCTAGGGGGCAGGGTGGGGCCTGAAGCTTTCTTT.

The CDR3 loop is CASRETGGAGELFF. CDR3 coding DNA: TGTGCCAGCAGGGAGACAGGGGGGGCCGGGGAGCTGTTTTTT. The V gene is TRBV2, the J gene TRBJ2-2; 9 positions match TRBD1. This CDR3 is built from 14 residues. Germline V gene data show CDR1 as SNHLY and CDR2 as FYNNEI. Losses at the gene ends were 6 bases for V and 6 bases for J; bases not matched to a gene: 5.

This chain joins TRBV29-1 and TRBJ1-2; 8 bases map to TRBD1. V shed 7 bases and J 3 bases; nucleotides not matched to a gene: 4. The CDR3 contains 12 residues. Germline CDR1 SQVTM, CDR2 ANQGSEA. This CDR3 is CSADRVDYGYTF. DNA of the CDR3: TGCAGCGCGGACAGGGTGGACTATGGCTACACCTTC. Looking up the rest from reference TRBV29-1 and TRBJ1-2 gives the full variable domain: SAVISQKPSRDICQRGTSLTIQCQVDSQVTMMFWYRQQPGQSLTLIATANQGSEATYESGFVIDKFPISRPNLTFSTLTVSNMSPEDSSIYLCSADRVDYGYTFGSGTRLTVV.